The next 29 T cell receptor beta chains were all read from a single sample in a study of blood T cell repertoires in COVID-19. The table came from immunoSEQ multiplex PCR; TCRdb's copy has only in-frame clones and leaves some out. The data contain 50,000 to 65,000 clones, 89% of them singletons. Sequencing used peripheral blood. The receptor source for this set is a man aged 60 to 75 with active COVID-19.

This chain uses TRBV4-3 with TRBJ2-5, with a weak D call TRBD1 (6 bases). This CDR3 is built from 20 residues. The ends were cut back, 1 base at V and 0 bases at J, with 24 bases in the middle. The germline CDR1 and CDR2 sequences are LGHNA and YSLEER. The CDR3 DNA reads TGCGCCAGCAGCCAAGTACTCCACTCGGGACAAAATTTATACCAAGAGACCCAGTACTTC. Translated: CASSQVLHSGQNLYQETQYF.

The genes are TRBV13 and TRBJ2-5; a weak D match, TRBD2 (6 bases). The V end was cut by 4 bases, the J end by 1 base, with 13 bases between. CDR1 and CDR2 (germline): PRHDT, FYEKMQ (reference sequence). The CDR3 contains 15 residues. For the CDR3, the DNA is TGTGCCAGCAGCTCTACGGGAGAGATCCAAGAGACCCAGTACTTC. Translation: CASSSTGEIQETQYF.

The chain uses TRBV19 and TRBJ2-6; perhaps TRBD2 as D (5 bases). V shed 3 bases and J shed 0 bases, with 9 bases lying between them. Germline CDR1 reads LNHDA; CDR2 reads SQIVND (reference sequence). The CDR3 extends over 16 amino acids. The CDR3, as DNA: TGTGCCAGTAGTATGGGAGATTTCTCTGGGGCCAACGTCCTGACTTTC. Protein: CASSMGDFSGANVLTF.

This clone was seen a few times. The V and J genes are TRBV6-2 or TRBV6-3 and TRBJ2-6; D gene uncertain. The CDR3 covers 15 residues. Trimming shortened V by 8 bases and J by 0 bases, and 11 bases separated the two germline ends. CDR1 is MNHEY and CDR2 is SVGEGT in the germline V gene. The chain's CDR3 is CASGPFVSGANVLTF. CDR3 in DNA: TGTGCCAGCGGCCCCTTTGTCTCTGGGGCCAACGTCCTGACTTTC.

This clone appeared a few times. This chain connects TRBV4-3 to TRBJ2-7; 7 bases line up with TRBD1. The CDR3 is made up of 16 amino acids. Per the germline V gene, CDR1 is LGHNA and CDR2 is YSLEER. V lost 0 bases and J lost 5; bases outside the gene matches: 10. CDR3 in DNA: TGCGCCAGCAGCCAAGATTCGCCAGGGGGTCGCGACGAGCAGTACTTC. This sequence encodes CASSQDSPGGRDEQYF.

This clone has only a few counts. The chain uses TRBV18 and TRBJ2-7, with D tentatively TRBD2 (6 bases). CDR1 and CDR2 (germline): KGHSH, LQKENI. Deletions cut 4 bases from V and 3 bases from J, with 7 bases between. This CDR3 region has 12 residues. The DNA of the CDR3 is TGTGCCAGCTCACAGGAGGGCTACGAGCAGTACTTC. It codes for CASSQEGYEQYF. Based on the CDR3 plus reference TRBV18 and TRBJ2-7, the full variable domain is NAGVMQNPRHLVRRRGQEARLRCSPMKGHSHVYWYRQLPEEGLKFMVYLQKENIIDESGMPKERFSAEFPKEGPSILRIQQVVRGDSAAYFCASSQEGYEQYFGPGTRLTVT.

Here the CDR3 DNA reads TGCGCCAGCAGCCAAGATAGTACAGGGCAAGAGACCCAGTACTTC. Encoded protein: CASSQDSTGQETQYF. The V gene is TRBV4-1, the J gene TRBJ2-5, with D perhaps TRBD1 (6 bases). Germline V gives CDR1 MGHRA, CDR2 YSYEKL. Between the trimmed V and J ends, which lost 0 bases and 2 bases, there was a span of 10 bases. This CDR3 has 15 residues.

Only one count was recorded for this clone. The chain employs TRBV5-4 and TRBJ2-5; 7 nucleotides match TRBD1. Germline-derived CDR1 and CDR2 are SGHNT and YYREEE (reference sequence). The trim removed 4 bases at V and 5 bases at J, leaving 8 bases unmatched. The CDR3 extends over 14 amino acids. The CDR3 nucleotides are TGTGCCAGCAGCCGGGACAGCTTAAAGGAGACCCAGTACTTC. It codes for CASSRDSLKETQYF.

The V call is TRBV28, the J call TRBJ1-2; 9 positions agree with TRBD1. Germline loops: CDR1 MDHEN, CDR2 SYDVKM. Trimming took 5 bases from V and 8 from J; bases not matched to a gene: 9. This CDR3 is 14 amino acids long. As DNA, the CDR3 is TGTGCCAGCAGTCCGCCGGACAGGGGAGGAGGCTACACCTTC. Translated, it gives CASSPPDRGGGYTF.

The chain carries TRBV7-9 and TRBJ1-4, with a tentative D call TRBD1 (5 bases). This CDR3 is built from 14 residues. Looked up from germline, CDR1 is SEHNR and CDR2 is FQNEAQ (reference sequence). V was pared by 2 bases and J by 7 bases, with 11 bases between. The CDR3 bases are TGTGCCAGCAGCTTAAGGACAAACGGTGAAAAACTGTTTTTT. Its translation: CASSLRTNGEKLFF.

This chain joins TRBV10-3 and TRBJ2-3; a possible D gene is TRBD1 (6 bases). This CDR3 comprises 11 residues. Between the trimmed V and J ends, which lost 10 bases and 4 bases, there was a span of 9 bases. Germline CDR1 ENHRY, CDR2 SYGVKD. CDR3 sequence: CASTGSDTQYF. The CDR3 coding sequence is TGTGCCAGCACAGGGTCAGATACGCAGTATTTT.

The chain combines TRBV12-3 or TRBV12-4 with TRBJ1-1; 9 nucleotides line up with TRBD1. The CDR3 has 13 residues. V dropped 5 bases and J dropped 7; count of bases not matched to a gene: 5. For the CDR3, the DNA is TGTGCCAGCAGTCTCAACAGGGGGCGTGAAGCTTTCTTT. Its protein product is CASSLNRGREAFF.

The V and J genes are TRBV19 and TRBJ1-5, with D possibly TRBD1 on 5 matching bases. Germline V lookup: CDR1 LNHDA, CDR2 SQIVND (reference sequence). V was shortened by 5 bases and J by 2 bases, with 16 bases between the two germline ends. The CDR3 is 16 residues long. CDR3 DNA: TGTGCCAGTAGTCCCCGGGGGAGTTTGGGCAATCAGCCCCAGCATTTT. Protein product: CASSPRGSLGNQPQHF.

The DNA for the CDR3 is TGTGCCAGCAGCAGACAGGGTTTTGCAGATACGCAGTATTTT. Its translation: CASSRQGFADTQYF. The genes are TRBV14 and TRBJ2-3; the match to TRBD1 covers 7 bases. The germline V gene encodes CDR1 SGHDN and CDR2 FVKESK. Losses at the gene ends were 5 bases for V and 4 bases for J; bases not matched to a gene: 6. The CDR3 covers 14 residues.

The chain carries TRBV9 and TRBJ1-4; 9 bases are shared with TRBD1. Germline V gives CDR1 SGDLS, CDR2 YYNGEE. This CDR3 contains 14 residues. J lost 5 bases, V lost 2 bases, and 1 base had no gene match. The DNA for the CDR3 is TGTGCCAGCAGCGTGACAGGGGGGAATGAAAAACTGTTTTTT. Translating it yields CASSVTGGNEKLFF.

V and J are TRBV4-2 and TRBJ1-3, with 7 bases matching TRBD1. From germline, CDR1 is LGHNA and CDR2 YNFKEQ. CDR3 length: 15 residues. J gave up 6 bases and V 4 bases, and 9 bases lay outside the gene matches. The CDR3 region has the DNA TGTGCCAGCAGCCGCAGACAGGGAATCGAAAACACCATATATTTT. Its protein is CASSRRQGIENTIYF.

This clone was detected only once. This chain connects TRBV7-8 to TRBJ2-5; 7 nucleotides align to TRBD1. Germline V gene data show CDR1 as SGHVS and CDR2 as FQNEAQ. With V trimmed by 5 bases and J by 1 base, 7 bases remained unmatched. The CDR3 covers 15 residues. The DNA for the CDR3 is TGTGCCAGCAGCCGAAAAGACAGGGCCCAAGAGACCCAGTACTTC. Protein sequence: CASSRKDRAQETQYF.

V usage is TRBV7-6 and J usage is TRBJ2-3; 13 nucleotides agree with TRBD2. CDR1 and CDR2 (germline): SGHVS, FNYEAQ. CDR3 length: 17 residues. Trimming took 3 bases from V and 10 from J; bases not matched to a gene: 13. CDR3 in amino acids: CASSLGLAGLGVDPQYF. CDR3 nucleotides: TGTGCCAGCAGCTTGGGACTAGCGGGGCTAGGTGTGGATCCGCAGTATTTT.

The chain combines TRBV6-5 with TRBJ1-2; 11 bases match TRBD1. There are 16 residues in the CDR3. Losses at the gene ends were 2 bases for V and 5 bases for J; bases not matched to a gene: 7. Per germline, CDR1 MNHEY and CDR2 SVGAGI. The DNA for the CDR3 is TGTGCCAGCAGTTACGGGTCCGGGACAGGGGGGTATGGCTACACCTTC. Protein sequence: CASSYGSGTGGYGYTF.

J is TRBJ2-6 and V is TRBV5-1, with D hard to call. Germline lookup yields CDR1 SGHRS and CDR2 YFSETQ. V dropped 4 bases and J dropped 1 base, with 6 bases sitting between them. The CDR3 has 14 residues. CDR3 protein: CASSPRSGANVLTF. CDR3 DNA sequence: TGCGCCAGCAGCCCTCGGTCTGGGGCCAACGTCCTGACTTTC.

This chain uses TRBV4-2 with TRBJ2-7, with TRBD2 as a possible D gene (5 bases). Trimming pared 1 base from V and 1 base from J, leaving 11 bases between. Germline V CDR1 and CDR2: LGHNA, YNFKEQ. This CDR3 is 15 amino acids long. The CDR3 is CASSQGLTGSYEQYF. For the CDR3, the DNA is TGTGCCAGCAGCCAAGGCCTGACGGGATCCTACGAGCAGTACTTC.

The J gene is TRBJ2-1, the V gene TRBV7-2; 8 bases line up with TRBD2. V trimming: 1 base; J trimming: 6 bases; junction bases outside the gene matches: 11. The CDR3 runs 17 residues. The germline V gene encodes CDR1 SGHTA and CDR2 FQGNSA. CDR3 in DNA: TGTGCCAGCAGCTTAGTGCCGCGGGAGGAACCTTTCAATGAGCAGTTCTTC. Its translation is CASSLVPREEPFNEQFF.

The V call is TRBV19, the J call TRBJ1-1; 8 positions agree with TRBD1. V gave up 4 bases and J gave up 1 base; unmatched junction bases: 2. The CDR3 has 14 amino acids. In germline, CDR1 is LNHDA, CDR2 SQIVND (reference sequence). In DNA form, the CDR3 reads TGTGCCAGTAGTACCGACAGGGGGAACACTGAAGCTTTCTTT. It codes for CASSTDRGNTEAFF.

The genes are TRBV5-1 and TRBJ2-1; TRBD1 matches 8 bases. Germline V gene data show CDR1 as SGHRS and CDR2 as YFSETQ. Losses at the gene ends were 4 bases for V and 8 bases for J; bases not matched to a gene: 5. This CDR3 has 13 amino acids. CDR3 sequence reads: CASSGDRLDEQFF. The CDR3 DNA is TGCGCCAGCAGCGGGGACAGGTTGGATGAGCAGTTCTTC.

CDR3 sequence: CASSQRGSSYNEQFF. The CDR3 coding sequence is TGTGCCAGCAGTCAAAGGGGCAGCTCCTACAATGAGCAGTTCTTC. The rearrangement uses TRBV6-4 and TRBJ2-1; tentatively, D is TRBD1 (5 bases). V was shortened by 5 bases and J by 0 bases, with 11 bases between the two germline ends. In germline, CDR1 is MRHNA, CDR2 SNTAGT. CDR3 length: 15 residues.

The chain is built from TRBV24-1 and TRBJ2-7; maybe TRBD1 (6 bases). Germline CDR1 reads KGHDR; CDR2 reads SFDVKD. Trimming removed 9 bases from V and 7 bases from J, with 18 bases in between. The CDR3 loop spans 13 amino acids. CDR3 bases: TGTGCCACCGGGGACGACAGGTCCCAGGAGCAGTACTTC. It is translated as CATGDDRSQEQYF.

The J gene is TRBJ2-7, the V gene TRBV5-3; 10 bases are a match to TRBD1. TRBV5-3 is noted as an ORF with a role that remains uncertain. V lost 3 bases and J lost 6; bases outside the gene matches: 6. This CDR3 has 14 amino acids. The CDR3 coding sequence is TGTGCCAGAAGCTCACCGGGACAGGGGTCCGAGCAGTACTTC. Translated, it gives CARSSPGQGSEQYF.

V and J are TRBV6-2 or TRBV6-3 and TRBJ1-5; D is ambiguous. Germline V CDR1 and CDR2: MNHEY, SVGEGT. Trimming removed 4 bases from V and 7 bases from J, with 11 bases in between. The CDR3 consists of 13 residues. The CDR3 DNA sequence: TGTGCCAGCAGTTCTCTCTTGAGGCAGCCCCAGCATTTT. This codes for CASSSLLRQPQHF.

This chain joins TRBV19 and TRBJ1-4; the match to TRBD1 covers 9 bases. The V gene's germline CDR1 is LNHDA and CDR2 SQIVND (reference sequence). The CDR3 has 17 residues. With V trimmed by 7 bases and J by 3 bases, 12 bases remained unmatched. The DNA for the CDR3 is TGTGCCAGTACCCCGGGGACAGGGATTGCGGCTAATGAAAAACTGTTTTTT. It translates to CASTPGTGIAANEKLFF. The full variable domain, rest sourced from reference TRBV19 and TRBJ1-4, is DGGITQSPKYLFRKEGQNVTLSCEQNLNHDAMYWYRQDPGQGLRLIYYSQIVNDFQKGDIAEGYSVSREKKESFPLTVTSAQKNPTAFYLCASTPGTGIAANEKLFFGSGTQLSVL.